This T cell receptor beta chain was observed in a study of CD8 T cells in Susac syndrome. Broader study findings: The total CD8+ repertoires contained some 15 Susac-specific public clones, and the CD8+ TEMRA repertoires contained about five.

An input of about 0.5 to 1 ug of RNA was subjected to reverse transcription using random hexamers. TCRdb used MiXCR to reprocess the immunoSEQ multiplex PCR reads, holding one entry per CDR3 protein. The sample holds about 130,000 distinct CDR3 sequences, about 93% seen once. There are a few counts of this clonotype. Its antigen is undetermined. The CDR3 is made up of 13 amino acids. The ends were cut back, 5 bases at V and 0 bases at J, with 5 bases in the middle. Patients with Susac syndrome fulfilled recently defined diagnostic criteria for definite or probable disease. It was negative isolation that provided the CD8+ and CD4+ T cells, whereas TEMRA cells were enriched by FACS.

This TCR came from a human donor with Susac syndrome. The sequenced material came from CD8+ T cells from PBMCs. V usage is TRBV12-3 or TRBV12-4 and J usage is TRBJ1-5; no reliable D call. This CDR3 reads CASSPNSNQPQHF. The CDR3, as DNA: TGTGCCAGCAGTCCCAATAGCAATCAGCCCCAGCATTTT.